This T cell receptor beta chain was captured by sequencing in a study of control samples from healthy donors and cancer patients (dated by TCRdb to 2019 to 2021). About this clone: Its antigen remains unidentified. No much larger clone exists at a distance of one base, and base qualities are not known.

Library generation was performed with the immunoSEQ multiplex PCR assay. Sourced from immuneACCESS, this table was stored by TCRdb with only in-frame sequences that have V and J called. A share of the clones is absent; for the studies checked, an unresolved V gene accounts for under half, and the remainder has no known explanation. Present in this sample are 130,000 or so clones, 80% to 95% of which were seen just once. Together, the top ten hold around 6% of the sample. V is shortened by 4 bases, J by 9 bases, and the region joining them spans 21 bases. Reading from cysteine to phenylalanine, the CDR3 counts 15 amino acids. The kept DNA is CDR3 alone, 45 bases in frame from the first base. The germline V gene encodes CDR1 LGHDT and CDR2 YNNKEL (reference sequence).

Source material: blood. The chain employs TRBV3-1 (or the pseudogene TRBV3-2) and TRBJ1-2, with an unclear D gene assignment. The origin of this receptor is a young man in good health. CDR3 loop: CASSRQDVYPLSYTF. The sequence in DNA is TGTGCCAGCAGCCGCCAAGATGTGTACCCCCTAAGCTACACCTTC.